This T cell receptor beta chain was documented in a study of blood T cell repertoires in COVID-19. As for the study in general: Acute and convalescent COVID-19 specimens originated in the United States, Italy and Spain. PBMCs, B-cell-depleted T cells, or T cells were the source of the cDNA or gDNA that made up the material.

Germline V CDR1 and CDR2: LGHNA, YNFKEQ. CDR3 length: 16 residues. Trimming pared 1 base from V and 4 bases from J, leaving 15 bases between. How the authors handled the data: For nucleated cells, counts were estimated from reference gene primer amplification. Clones were read by immunoSEQ multiplex PCR, and TCRdb kept only the in-frame ones, dropping some. V and J calls and clone size are given by that table; D and trimming were obtained from the DNA. The profile shows 220,000 or so clones, 84% of them singletons. V gene TRBV4-2 combines with J gene TRBJ2-3, with a weak D call TRBD1 (6 bases). This TCR was sampled from a woman aged 30 to 39 who had recovered from COVID-19. Sequencing was carried out using peripheral blood. Written as DNA, the CDR3 is TGTGCCAGCAGCCAAGTGGGGGAGACAGGCCCAGATACGCAGTATTTT. It codes for CASSQVGETGPDTQYF.